The 3 T cell receptor beta chains listed next were all sequenced from one sample in a study. TCRdb called the reads again in MiXCR, with one record for every CDR3 protein. The sample shows about 7,100 distinct CDR3 sequences, over 30% of them seen only once. The sample consisted of blood. The receptors were sampled from a human donor.

This clonotype is medium-sized (0.01 to 0.1%) in the sample. The chain joins TRBV29-1 to TRBJ1-4; D uncertain. This CDR3 contains 11 residues. Trimming pared 4 bases from V and 8 bases from J, leaving 8 bases between. The germline CDR1 and CDR2 sequences are SQVTM and ANQGSEA. CDR3: CSVGSGEKLFF. DNA for the CDR3: TGCAGCGTTGGTTCCGGGGAAAAACTGTTTTTT.

This clonotype is medium-sized within its sample. The chain is built from TRBV18 and TRBJ1-5; D gene uncertain. The V gene lost 3 bases and the J gene lost 1 base, with 4 bases spanning the gap. The CDR3 has 13 residues. CDR1 and CDR2 (germline): KGHSH, LQKENI. The CDR3 protein is CASSPQSNQPQHF. In DNA, the CDR3 is TGTGCCAGCTCACCCCAGAGCAATCAGCCCCAGCATTTT. The full variable domain, rest sourced from reference TRBV18 and TRBJ1-5, is NAGVMQNPRHLVRRRGQEARLRCSPMKGHSHVYWYRQLPEEGLKFMVYLQKENIIDESGMPKERFSAEFPKEGPSILRIQQVVRGDSAAYFCASSPQSNQPQHFGDGTRLSIL.

The genes are TRBV29-1 and TRBJ1-4; 9 positions match TRBD1. CDR3 length equals 14 residues. Germline-derived CDR1 and CDR2 are SQVTM and ANQGSEA. Germline trimming cut 4 bases from V and 8 bases from J; bases unmatched to any gene: 8. CDR3 coding DNA: TGCAGCGTTGTGGGACAGGGATTGGGAGAAAAACTGTTTTTT. Amino acids: CSVVGQGLGEKLFF.